The rows below give T cell receptor beta chains drawn from one sample of a study of a mutant IDH1 vaccine in newly diagnosed glioma. These receptors' targets are unknown. Some clones are missing from TCRdb's copy, which holds only in-frame ones; the method was immunoSEQ multiplex PCR. In the table there are around 56,000 clones, 70% to 85% of which are singletons. Here the sequenced sample was PBMCs, taken from a glioma patient whose treatment included an IDH1 peptide vaccine. These receptors came from a woman aged 18-29 years with glioma. Some clones in this sample may be carry-over from other donors' samples. Each CDR3 is given without its conserved first and last residue. Only some rows state a clone size, as once, few, many or a class for expanded clones.

J: TRBJ2-1
V: TRBV7-7
size: NA
CDR3: ASSLESASYNEQF

J: TRBJ1-2
V: TRBV30
size: many
CDR3: AWRRGGYT

J: TRBJ1-1
V: TRBV6-5
size: NA
CDR3: ASYGARQTTEAF

J: TRBJ2-7
V: TRBV6-5
size: NA
CDR3: ASSYSLAGGSYEQY

J: TRBJ1-1
V: TRBV28
size: NA
CDR3: ASSPGAMNTEAF

J: NA
V: TRBV5-1
size: once
CDR3: ASSRQKNSYEQY

J: TRBJ2-2
V: TRBV5-5
size: NA
CDR3: ASSLLQHGELF

J: TRBJ2-1
V: TRBV14
size: NA
CDR3: ASSPGGQGRNEQF

J: TRBJ1-2
V: TRBV2
size: NA
CDR3: ASRARDTNYGYT

J: TRBJ1-1
V: TRBV7-2
size: NA
CDR3: ASSLVAGATEAF

J: TRBJ1-4
V: TRBV7-9
size: NA
CDR3: ASRGGLSAAHNEKLF

J: TRBJ2-1
V: TRBV6-1
size: NA
CDR3: ASTPGRVGNEQF

J: TRBJ2-7
V: TRBV7-2
size: NA
CDR3: ASSLTSGSSYEQY

J: TRBJ2-3
V: TRBV7-2
size: NA
CDR3: ASSLDSQTPPY

J: TRBJ2-1
V: TRBV19
size: once
CDR3: ASSIGEGVYNEQF

J: TRBJ2-5
V: TRBV29-1
size: NA
CDR3: SAGTSGGKETQY